The 19 T cell receptor beta chains presented below share a single source sample, sequenced in a study of shared clonotypes between healthy human individuals. Naive CD8 cells lacked CD45RO and underwent positive selection for CCR7, leaving out terminally differentiated effector memory CD45RA+ cells. Assay: immunoSEQ multiplex PCR; the TCRdb copy retains only in-frame clones and omits some. The sample contains around 1.9 million clones, approximately 94% of which appear only once. Material for sequencing was naive CD8+ T cells from PBMCs. These TCRs come from a young man in good health. Some clones in this sample may be carry-over from other donors' samples.

The chain uses TRBV7-2 and TRBJ2-2, with 7 positions matching TRBD1. The CDR3 is made up of 16 amino acids. CDR1 SGHTA and CDR2 FQGNSA come from the germline V gene. V was pared by 4 bases and J by 7 bases, with 12 bases of the junction left unmatched. This CDR3 is CASSSRDSTLGGELFF. The CDR3 coding sequence is TGTGCCAGCAGCTCCCGGGACAGCACTTTGGGCGGGGAGCTGTTTTTT. Looking up the rest from reference TRBV7-2 and TRBJ2-2 gives the full variable domain: GAGVSQSPSNKVTEKGKDVELRCDPISGHTALYWYRQSLGQGLEFLIYFQGNSAPDKSGLPSDRFSAERTGGSVSTLTIQRTQQEDSAVYLCASSSRDSTLGGELFFGEGSRLTVL.

The chain has TRBV9 and TRBJ1-4; tentatively, D is TRBD1 (6 bases). Germline V CDR1 and CDR2: SGDLS, YYNGEE. V was clipped by 4 bases and J by 7 bases, with 17 bases between them. This CDR3 spans 15 amino acids. For the CDR3, the DNA is TGTGCCAGCAGCCCCCAGGGTGTGGGGGCTGAAAAACTGTTTTTT. Amino acids: CASSPQGVGAEKLFF.

This chain joins TRBV7-7 and TRBJ2-7; no clear D gene. CDR1 SSHAT and CDR2 FNYEAQ come from the germline V gene (reference sequence). Between the trimmed V and J ends, which lost 1 base and 5 bases, there was a span of 15 bases. The CDR3 has 15 amino acids. The CDR3 here is CASSLGSRIRHEQYF. In DNA, the CDR3 is TGTGCCAGCAGCTTAGGATCCCGGATTAGACACGAGCAGTACTTC.

This clone has just one count. CDR3 in amino acids: CASSFGPKLSNQPQHF. CDR3 in DNA: TGTGCCAGCAGTTTCGGTCCGAAACTTAGCAATCAGCCCCAGCATTTT. V gene TRBV28 combines with J gene TRBJ1-5; D remains unclear. There are 16 residues in the CDR3. Trimming left V 3 bases short and J 0 bases short, with 12 bases between. The germline V gene encodes CDR1 MDHEN and CDR2 SYDVKM. Filled out from reference TRBV28 and TRBJ1-5, the complete variable domain reads DVKVTQSSRYLVKRTGEKVFLECVQDMDHENMFWYRQDPGLGLRLIYFSYDVKMKEKGDIPEGYSVSREKKERFSLILESASTNQTSMYLCASSFGPKLSNQPQHFGDGTRLSIL.

This clone has only one observation. The chain couples TRBV11-2 to TRBJ2-7; D is uncertain. The CDR3 loop spans 14 amino acids. CDR1 SGHAT and CDR2 FQNNGV come from the germline V gene. Trimming took 2 bases from V and 4 from J, leaving 12 bases between them. The CDR3 nucleotides read TGTGCCAGCAGCTTAAAAGCGCCCATTTACGAGCAGTACTTC. It encodes CASSLKAPIYEQYF.

This rearrangement joins TRBV13 to TRBJ2-7; 7 bases fit TRBD2. V shed 5 bases and J 5 bases; nucleotides not matched to a gene: 12. The CDR3 totals 15 residues. CDR1 is PRHDT and CDR2 is FYEKMQ in the germline V gene (reference sequence). Here the CDR3 DNA reads TGTGCCAGCAGCCCTCGGACTAGAATCTTGGACGAGCAGTACTTC. This translates into CASSPRTRILDEQYF. The variable domain in full, with the rest retrieved from reference TRBV13 and TRBJ2-7, is AAGVIQSPRHLIKEKRETATLKCYPIPRHDTVYWYQQGPGQDPQFLISFYEKMQSDKGSIPDRFSAQQFSDYHSELNMSSLELGDSALYFCASSPRTRILDEQYFGPGTRLTVT.

The chain uses TRBV14 and TRBJ2-1, with no clear D. Germline lookup yields CDR1 SGHDN and CDR2 FVKESK. Trimming shortened V by 0 bases and J by 3 bases, and 6 bases separated the two germline ends. This CDR3 has 14 amino acids. DNA of the CDR3: TGTGCCAGCAGCCAAGATCCCCTCTACAATGAGCAGTTCTTC. As protein: CASSQDPLYNEQFF.

The rearrangement joins TRBV2 to TRBJ2-7; maybe TRBD2 (6 bases). Germline V lookup: CDR1 SNHLY, CDR2 FYNNEI. This CDR3 is built from 15 residues. The V end was cut by 2 bases, the J end by 0 bases, with 11 bases between. The chain's CDR3 is CASSELAGPSYEQYF. The CDR3 DNA is TGTGCCAGCAGTGAATTGGCGGGACCCTCCTACGAGCAGTACTTC.

Details on this clone: Distinct nucleotide sequences in the sample also encode this CDR3. The CDR3 DNA sequence: TGTGCCAGCAGTTTGACAGGAAGGACCGGGGAGCTGTTTTTT. Translating it yields CASSLTGRTGELFF. The gene calls are TRBV27 and TRBJ2-2; D possibly corresponds to TRBD1 (6 bases). From germline, CDR1 is MNHEY and CDR2 SMNVEV (reference sequence). The CDR3 runs to 14 residues. V lost 3 bases and J lost 5, with 10 bases in between.

CDR3 DNA sequence: TGTGCCAGCAGCGTCCCAGAAGAGACCCAGTACTTC. It codes for CASSVPEETQYF. The chain is built from TRBV9 and TRBJ2-5, with D hard to call. The CDR3 extends over 12 amino acids. From germline, CDR1 is SGDLS and CDR2 YYNGEE. The ends were cut back, 2 bases at V and 3 bases at J, with 5 bases in the middle.

This clone occurred a few times. The chain employs TRBV4-1 and TRBJ1-4, with unresolved D. This CDR3 comprises 14 residues. Trimming took 0 bases from V and 8 from J, leaving 10 bases between them. The germline CDR1 and CDR2 sequences are MGHRA and YSYEKL. The CDR3 DNA sequence: TGCGCCAGCAGCCAAGAACGGGGAAGGGAAAAACTGTTTTTT. Its translation is CASSQERGREKLFF.

The chain combines TRBV14 with TRBJ2-1; 8 bases map to TRBD2. Germline V gene sequence: CDR1 SGHDN, CDR2 FVKESK. The V gene end was trimmed by 5 bases and the J gene end by 9 bases; junction bases not matched to a gene: 0. There are 11 residues in the CDR3. The chain's CDR3 is CASSAGGEQFF. CDR3 bases: TGTGCCAGCAGCGCGGGAGGTGAGCAGTTCTTC.

V and J are TRBV6-5 and TRBJ1-2, with 8 bases matching TRBD1. After removal of 0 bases from V and 5 bases from J, the junction contained 8 bases not matched to a gene. This CDR3 has 16 residues. Looked up from germline, CDR1 is MNHEY and CDR2 is SVGAGI. The CDR3 DNA is TGTGCCAGCAGTTACTCCTCGGGACAGGTTGAGTATGGCTACACCTTC. Encoded protein: CASSYSSGQVEYGYTF.

The rearrangement links TRBV29-1 to TRBJ2-1; D is unresolved. Germline-derived CDR1 and CDR2 are SQVTM and ANQGSEA. This CDR3 is built from 12 residues. The V gene lost 4 bases and the J gene lost 8 bases, with 12 bases spanning the gap. The CDR3 DNA follows: TGCAGCGTTGTGTACCTGGGCGATGAGCAGTTCTTC. It specifies CSVVYLGDEQFF.

V and J are TRBV27 and TRBJ1-2; D remains unclear. The CDR3 covers 17 residues. Per the germline V gene, CDR1 is MNHEY and CDR2 is SMNVEV (reference sequence). Trimming left V 4 bases short and J 5 bases short, with 23 bases between. This CDR3 is CASSSGRRGGRIYGYTF. CDR3 in DNA: TGTGCCAGCAGTTCCGGACGGCGCGGCGGTAGGATTTATGGCTACACCTTC.

This chain joins TRBV2 and TRBJ2-2; the D gene could be TRBD1 or TRBD2 (5 bases each). Germline CDR1 reads SNHLY; CDR2 reads FYNNEI. V was pared by 4 bases and J by 6 bases, with 15 bases between. This CDR3 is 15 amino acids long. The CDR3 here is CASSGTRVRAGELFF. The CDR3 DNA reads TGTGCCAGCAGTGGAACCAGGGTGAGGGCCGGGGAGCTGTTTTTT.

The J gene is TRBJ2-3, the V gene TRBV9; 7 bases map to TRBD2. CDR3 length: 17 residues. Germline assignment: CDR1 SGDLS and CDR2 YYNGEE. With 3 bases clipped from V and 2 bases from J, the junction kept 12 bases outside the gene matches. The CDR3 DNA follows: TGTGCCAGCAGCGACCCCCGGGGGACTACTTACACAGATACGCAGTATTTT. As protein: CASSDPRGTTYTDTQYF.

This chain connects TRBV28 to TRBJ2-1; 9 positions agree with TRBD2. V gave up 5 bases and J gave up 2 bases; unmatched junction bases: 10. The CDR3 consists of 17 residues. From germline, CDR1 is MDHEN and CDR2 SYDVKM. The CDR3 bases are TGTGCCAGCAGTCCCCCCGGGATAGCGGGAGCCTACAATGAGCAGTTCTTC. Its translation is CASSPPGIAGAYNEQFF.

This clone was seen only once. The V and J genes are TRBV27 and TRBJ2-5; a possible D gene is TRBD1 (5 bases). Germline loops: CDR1 MNHEY, CDR2 SMNVEV (reference sequence). The germline V and J ends were trimmed by 3 bases and 2 bases, with 10 bases remaining between them. CDR3 length equals 14 residues. CDR3 region: CASSFVPGQETQYF. DNA for the CDR3: TGTGCCAGCAGTTTTGTGCCAGGGCAAGAGACCCAGTACTTC.